The sequence of this TCR beta chain was determined in a study of blood T cell repertoires in COVID-19 (TCRdb year 2020). As for the study more broadly: Samples covering the acute and convalescent phases of COVID-19 were provided by collaborators in the United States, Italy and Spain. Subjects who had been exposed to COVID-19, were actively infected with it, or had recovered from it provided the deeply sampled blood TCRbeta repertoires that made up the dataset. Samples were obtained from the ongoing ImmuneRACE study (first 160 participants) and from 1,200 or so subjects provided by 6 global collaborators. Where available, HLA class I and class II types were obtained from metadata supplied by the sample provider rather than from assay-based typing. A de-identified subject ID, COVID-19 status, age in years and sex were almost always included in the sample metadata. A freely available public database, intended as a resource for researchers studying the immune response to SARS-CoV-2, is where the repertoires were released. The prospective study material was composed of cDNA or gDNA derived from T cells, B-cell-depleted T cells, or PBMCs.

The collaborating institutions used their own protocols to collect whole blood in K2EDTA tubes. Collaborator samples were shipped for TCRbeta analysis as frozen whole blood, isolated PBMCs, or DNA extracted from either sample type. From the cysteine through the phenylalanine, the CDR3 covers 13 amino acids. Solely the CDR3 DNA is kept, with 39 bases framed from the first base. The junction carries 14 bases between V and J, which are trimmed by 6 bases and 5 bases respectively. The germline V gene provides CDR1 SGDLS and CDR2 YYNGEE. The immunoSEQ Assay, a bias-controlled multiplex PCR, was used to amplify TCRbeta CDR3 regions from genomic DNA. The authors processed their data as follows. Within the assay, amplification of reference gene primers was used to estimate how many nucleated cells each sample contained. To quantify the absolute abundance of each unique TCRbeta CDR3 rearrangement, sequence reads were collapsed and filtered. Productive Simpson clonality was computed per sample as the square root of Simpson's diversity index over productive rearrangements. The immuneACCESS repertoire file appears here via TCRdb, limited to in-frame rearrangements. These files lack a portion of the clones; in checked studies, under half of the deficit traces to unresolved V genes, and the cause of the others is not known. Clone size and V and J calls were adopted from that table, with D and trimming inferred from the DNA. The sample table shows tens of thousands of clones, and approximately 84% are seen once. Jointly, the top ten make up around 28% of the sample.

On the study overall, not on this receptor specifically: How much clinical and demographic metadata was included differed by source and by participant, and the metadata was provided uncurated.

This clone is regarded as medium-sized (0.01 to 0.1%). The clone's antigen remains unknown. Within one base of it there is no much larger clone, and no base qualities were kept. The sequence came from a human donor in a cohort sampled during active COVID-19. Sequencing was done on a sample of peripheral blood. The chain couples TRBV9 to TRBJ1-2, with no confidently assigned D gene. The DNA is TGTGCCAGCACGGCGGGTGATTCTTATGGCTACACCTTC. This codes for CASTAGDSYGYTF.